Listed below are T cell receptor beta chains from one sample, sequenced in a study of cytomegalovirus exposure and HLA in healthy donors. Measured with immunoSEQ multiplex PCR; TCRdb has only the in-frame clones, and not every one. The top ten clones hold around 0.44% of a sample with under 250,000 clones, roughly 73% of them seen once. Sequenced sample: PBMCs. The receptor source for this set is a boy younger than 18 in good health and CMV-seronegative. Each CDR3 is given with its conserved first and last residue. Fields, in order: J gene, clone size, D gene, V gene, CDR3 protein, CDR3 DNA. The D gene is left open where the match is weak. The listing skips clone size in some rows; elsewhere it reads once, few, many or a size class.

J gene: TRBJ1-5; clone size: few; D gene: TRBD1; V gene: TRBV29-1; CDR3 protein: CSVGGTGKDSNQPQHF; CDR3 DNA: TGCAGCGTTGGGGGGACAGGGAAAGATAGCAATCAGCCCCAGCATTTT
J gene: TRBJ2-3; clone size: -; D gene: -; V gene: TRBV15; CDR3 protein: CATSRDHRVPVF; CDR3 DNA: TGTGCCACCAGCAGAGATCACAGGGTTCCGGTTTTT
J gene: TRBJ2-5; clone size: -; D gene: -; V gene: TRBV5-1; CDR3 protein: CASSIQLIAETQYF; CDR3 DNA: TGCGCCAGCAGCATCCAATTGATTGCGGAGACCCAGTACTTC
J gene: TRBJ2-1; clone size: -; D gene: TRBD2; V gene: TRBV4-2; CDR3 protein: CASSQPPAGGPDNEQFF; CDR3 DNA: TGTGCCAGCAGCCAACCCCCAGCGGGAGGGCCGGACAATGAGCAGTTCTTC
J gene: TRBJ1-5; clone size: -; D gene: TRBD1; V gene: TRBV6-6; CDR3 protein: CASRIDRGNSNQPQHF; CDR3 DNA: TGTGCCAGCAGGATCGACAGGGGCAATAGCAATCAGCCCCAGCATTTT
J gene: TRBJ2-1; clone size: -; D gene: -; V gene: TRBV6-5; CDR3 protein: CASTPQSGSYNEQFF; CDR3 DNA: TGTGCCAGCACCCCCCAAAGCGGCTCCTACAATGAGCAGTTCTTC
J gene: TRBJ1-1; clone size: few; D gene: -; V gene: TRBV11-2; CDR3 protein: CASSFLKGDLTRNTEAFF; CDR3 DNA: TGTGCCAGCAGCTTCCTTAAGGGGGACCTAACAAGGAACACTGAAGCTTTCTTT
J gene: TRBJ1-2; clone size: once; D gene: -; V gene: TRBV15; CDR3 protein: CATSSRSWGDNYGYTF; CDR3 DNA: TGTGCCACCAGCAGTCGTAGCTGGGGGGACAACTATGGCTACACCTTC
J gene: TRBJ1-4; clone size: -; D gene: -; V gene: TRBV7-9; CDR3 protein: CASAPSGGAGGANEKLFF; CDR3 DNA: TGTGCCAGCGCACCCAGCGGCGGGGCCGGGGGGGCTAATGAAAAACTGTTTTTT
J gene: TRBJ2-6; clone size: few; D gene: -; V gene: TRBV6-5; CDR3 protein: CASSQLRAGANVLTF; CDR3 DNA: TGTGCCAGCAGCCAGCTCCGGGCTGGGGCCAACGTCCTGACTTTC
J gene: TRBJ2-1; clone size: few; D gene: TRBD2; V gene: TRBV5-4; CDR3 protein: CASSPREGSYNEQFF; CDR3 DNA: TGTGCCAGCAGCCCGAGGGAGGGATCCTACAATGAGCAGTTCTTC
J gene: TRBJ2-1; clone size: -; D gene: TRBD1; V gene: TRBV10-3; CDR3 protein: CATLDRALTEQFF; CDR3 DNA: TGTGCCACCCTGGACAGGGCCCTCACCGAGCAGTTCTTC
J gene: TRBJ1-2; clone size: -; D gene: TRBD1; V gene: TRBV19; CDR3 protein: CASSPTGGGGYTF; CDR3 DNA: TGTGCCAGTAGCCCGACAGGGGGCGGTGGCTACACCTTC
J gene: TRBJ2-7; clone size: -; D gene: -; V gene: TRBV5-1; CDR3 protein: CASSLAGHYEQYF; CDR3 DNA: TGCGCCAGCAGCTTGGCGGGACATTACGAGCAGTACTTC
J gene: TRBJ1-1; clone size: -; D gene: -; V gene: TRBV5-1; CDR3 protein: CASSLARLNTEAFF; CDR3 DNA: TGCGCCAGCAGCTTGGCCAGATTGAACACTGAAGCTTTCTTT
J gene: TRBJ2-7; clone size: once; D gene: TRBD1; V gene: TRBV6-6; CDR3 protein: CASSATGGYEQYF; CDR3 DNA: TGTGCCAGCAGTGCGACAGGGGGCTACGAGCAGTACTTC
J gene: TRBJ2-2; clone size: once; D gene: -; V gene: TRBV30; CDR3 protein: CAWSVMGGGELFF; CDR3 DNA: TGTGCCTGGAGTGTAATGGGGGGTGGGGAGCTGTTTTTT
J gene: TRBJ1-2; clone size: -; D gene: TRBD1; V gene: TRBV30; CDR3 protein: CAWKDRGGSFSGYTF; CDR3 DNA: TGTGCCTGGAAGGACAGGGGAGGGTCGTTTAGTGGCTACACCTTC
J gene: TRBJ2-2; clone size: once; D gene: -; V gene: TRBV27; CDR3 protein: CASSLNSGLNTGELFF; CDR3 DNA: TGTGCCAGCAGTTTAAACTCAGGGCTAAACACCGGGGAGCTGTTTTTT
J gene: TRBJ2-7; clone size: -; D gene: -; V gene: TRBV10-1; CDR3 protein: CASSDGVGLSTSQQYF; CDR3 DNA: TGCGCCAGCAGCGACGGCGTGGGACTGTCTACAAGCCAGCAGTACTTC
J gene: TRBJ1-1; clone size: -; D gene: TRBD1; V gene: TRBV5-1; CDR3 protein: CASSPRPGTGGTEAFF; CDR3 DNA: TGCGCCAGCAGCCCGCGTCCCGGGACAGGGGGCACTGAAGCTTTCTTT
J gene: TRBJ2-7; clone size: -; D gene: TRBD2; V gene: TRBV6-5; CDR3 protein: CASSYLAGVYEQYF; CDR3 DNA: TGTGCCAGCAGTTACTTAGCGGGGGTATACGAGCAGTACTTC
J gene: TRBJ1-2; clone size: once; D gene: -; V gene: TRBV19; CDR3 protein: CASTKLPGIEGYTF; CDR3 DNA: TGTGCCAGTACGAAGTTGCCGGGTATAGAAGGCTACACCTTC
J gene: TRBJ2-3; clone size: few; D gene: TRBD2; V gene: TRBV27; CDR3 protein: CASTTGTSGGTDTQYF; CDR3 DNA: TGTGCCAGCACTACCGGGACTAGCGGGGGTACAGATACGCAGTATTTT
J gene: TRBJ2-1; clone size: -; D gene: -; V gene: TRBV30; CDR3 protein: CAWGRGLAYNEQFF; CDR3 DNA: TGTGCCTGGGGCAGAGGGCTGGCCTACAATGAGCAGTTCTTC
J gene: TRBJ2-3; clone size: -; D gene: TRBD2; V gene: TRBV4-1; CDR3 protein: CASSDLAGGTDTQYF; CDR3 DNA: TGCGCCAGCAGCGATCTAGCGGGGGGCACAGATACGCAGTATTTT
J gene: TRBJ2-7; clone size: -; D gene: TRBD1; V gene: TRBV6-5; CDR3 protein: CASSSWRTGSHEQYF; CDR3 DNA: TGTGCCAGCAGTTCTTGGCGGACAGGGAGCCACGAGCAGTACTTC
J gene: TRBJ1-1; clone size: few; D gene: -; V gene: TRBV30; CDR3 protein: CAWSRRSADTEAFF; CDR3 DNA: TGTGCCTGGAGTCGGCGCTCGGCGGACACTGAAGCTTTCTTT
J gene: TRBJ2-7; clone size: -; D gene: -; V gene: TRBV18; CDR3 protein: CASSPPSQGSYEQYF; CDR3 DNA: TGTGCCAGCTCACCACCGAGTCAGGGGTCCTACGAGCAGTACTTC
J gene: TRBJ2-7; clone size: -; D gene: -; V gene: TRBV30; CDR3 protein: CAWSVRQGYEQYF; CDR3 DNA: TGTGCCTGGAGTGTACGTCAGGGCTACGAGCAGTACTTC
J gene: TRBJ1-2; clone size: few; D gene: TRBD1; V gene: TRBV19; CDR3 protein: CASSRGQGGHGYTF; CDR3 DNA: TGTGCCAGTAGTAGGGGACAGGGAGGCCATGGCTACACCTTC
J gene: TRBJ1-6; clone size: once; D gene: -; V gene: TRBV9; CDR3 protein: CASSVVPNQKSPLHF; CDR3 DNA: TGTGCCAGCAGCGTAGTTCCCAACCAGAAGTCACCCCTCCACTTT
J gene: TRBJ2-5; clone size: -; D gene: TRBD2; V gene: TRBV5-4; CDR3 protein: CASSLPSGGSETQYF; CDR3 DNA: TGTGCCAGCAGCTTGCCTAGCGGGGGATCAGAGACCCAGTACTTC
J gene: TRBJ1-4; clone size: -; D gene: -; V gene: TRBV5-5; CDR3 protein: CASSHRWTVNEKLFF; CDR3 DNA: TGTGCCAGCAGCCATCGATGGACAGTTAATGAAAAACTGTTTTTT